These 8 T cell receptor beta chains came from one sample sequenced in a study of T-cell memory formation after mild COVID-19. TCRdb used MiXCR to reprocess the 5' RACE reads, holding one entry per CDR3 protein. Found here are hundreds of thousands of distinct CDR3 sequences, about 15% of them singletons; the top ten hold around a fifth. Sequencing was carried out using PBMCs or a T cell subset sorted from them (not recorded which). The receptor source for this set is a man aged 18 to 29 who had mild COVID-19 (a few samples of this study predate the infection). Cell type and time point are not known.

CDR3 protein: CASSLAPLGAFF. CDR3 DNA sequence: TGTGCCAGCAGTTTAGCCCCCCTTGGGGCTTTCTTT. The chain has TRBV12-3 or TRBV12-4 and TRBJ1-1; no definite D call. V was clipped by 0 bases and J by 11 bases, with 10 bases between them. The length of the CDR3 is 12 residues.

The chain combines TRBV7-2 with TRBJ2-7; possible D gene TRBD2, 5 bases. The CDR3 covers 15 residues. Germline V CDR1 and CDR2: SGHTA, FQGNSA. V gave up 0 bases and J gave up 2 bases, with 11 bases separating them. CDR3 bases: TGTGCCAGCAGCTTAGCCCCGCCCGGGGCCTACGAGCAGTACTTC. Encoded protein: CASSLAPPGAYEQYF.

V gene TRBV6-6 combines with J gene TRBJ2-1; a weak D match, TRBD2 (6 bases). The CDR3 is made up of 13 amino acids. V lost 2 bases, J lost 8 bases, and 10 bases lay in between. CDR1 and CDR2 from the germline V gene are MNHNY and SVGAGI (reference sequence). CDR3 sequence: CASSYGLLYEQFF. The DNA of the CDR3 is TGTGCCAGCAGTTACGGACTATTGTATGAGCAGTTCTTC.

This clonotype was seen only a few times. The chain recombines TRBV7-9 with TRBJ1-1; no definite D call. V lost 2 bases and J 14 bases, leaving 12 bases between the germline ends. The germline V gene has CDR1 SEHNR and CDR2 FQNEAQ (reference sequence). The CDR3 totals 11 residues. For the CDR3, the DNA is TGTGCCAGCAGCTTAAGGACTGAGCCGTTCTTT. Its translation: CASSLRTEPFF.

There are a few counts of this clonotype. The V and J genes are TRBV7-2 and TRBJ2-1, with 7 bases aligning to TRBD1. The CDR3 consists of 15 residues. Germline loops: CDR1 SGHTA, CDR2 FQGNSA. J was trimmed by 2 bases and V by 5 bases; bases with no gene match: 6. CDR3 sequence (DNA): TGTGCCAGCAGCGCCAGGGGGTCTCCCTACAATGAGCAGTTCTTC. It specifies CASSARGSPYNEQFF.

This clonotype came up a few times. The chain has TRBV21-1 and TRBJ1-5. TRBV21-1 is recorded as a pseudogene. The CDR3 length is 15 residues. The chain's CDR3 is CASSTKRGRPQPQHF. The CDR3 DNA reads TGTGCCAGCAGCACAAAGAGGGGACGGCCGCAGCCCCAGCATTTT.

Many counts were recorded for this clonotype. The chain recombines TRBV5-5 with TRBJ2-3; weak D call: TRBD1 (6 bases). There are 13 residues in the CDR3. Germline assignment: CDR1 SGHKS and CDR2 YYEKEE (reference sequence). V was pared by 4 bases and J by 7 bases, with 13 bases between. In DNA form, the CDR3 reads TGTGCCAGCAGCCCTCTGGGGGCCTATACGCAGTATTTT. It specifies CASSPLGAYTQYF.

The chain carries TRBV6-2 or TRBV6-3 and TRBJ2-5, with 8 bases matching TRBD2. The CDR3 runs to 14 residues. Germline CDR1 is MNHEY and CDR2 is SVGEGT. With 2 bases clipped from V and 6 bases from J, the junction kept 5 bases outside the gene matches. CDR3 sequence: CASSYPGGGKTQYF. CDR3 sequence (DNA): TGTGCCAGCAGTTACCCGGGCGGGGGGAAGACCCAGTACTTC.